Included here is one T cell receptor beta chain sequence, with context. The V and J ends lost 3 bases and 3 bases, in that order; junction bases with no gene match: 5. Germline values: CDR1 MDHEN, CDR2 SYDVKM. This CDR3 region has 15 residues. Assay used: immunoSEQ multiplex PCR; TCRdb lists only in-frame clones, some missing. The sample records some 310,000 clones, nearly 90% being singletons. The entry originates in a study of blood T cell repertoires in COVID-19. Study-level background: Collection of acute and convalescent COVID-19 samples took place in the United States, Italy and Spain.

The sample comprised peripheral blood. The gene calls are TRBV28 and TRBJ2-3; 8 bases are a match to TRBD1. This clonotype originated in a woman in her forties with COVID-19, enrolled during active disease. The CDR3 coding sequence is TGTGCCAGCAGTTTTTTCAGGGGGCCGACAGATACGCAGTATTTT. Protein sequence: CASSFFRGPTDTQYF. The whole variable domain, filled in from reference TRBV28 and TRBJ2-3, reads DVKVTQSSRYLVKRTGEKVFLECVQDMDHENMFWYRQDPGLGLRLIYFSYDVKMKEKGDIPEGYSVSREKKERFSLILESASTNQTSMYLCASSFFRGPTDTQYFGPGTRLTVL.